A single sample gave rise to the 5 T cell receptor beta chains below, sequenced in a study of blood T cell repertoires in COVID-19. Some clones are missing from TCRdb's copy, which holds only in-frame ones; the method was immunoSEQ multiplex PCR. The table has a few hundred thousand clones, approximately 90% seen once. Sample: peripheral blood. These receptors originate from a woman aged 45-65 years with COVID-19, enrolled during active disease.

A remark on this clone: At one end, the junction sequence differs from germline, possibly due to a read error. The chain has TRBV14 and TRBJ2-7, with TRBD1 as a possible D gene (7 bases). CDR3 length equals 17 residues. CDR1 and CDR2 from the germline V gene are SGHDN and FVKESK. Here the CDR3 DNA reads TGTGCAAGCAGCCAAATGGCATCAGGGGGGCCGGCCTACGAGCAGTACTTC. Translated: CASSQMASGGPAYEQYF.

The chain links TRBV5-1 to TRBJ2-1; 13 bases match TRBD2. The CDR3 extends over 16 amino acids. V dropped 3 bases and J dropped 10; count of bases not matched to a gene: 10. Germline-derived CDR1 and CDR2 are SGHRS and YFSETQ. As DNA, the CDR3 is TGCGCCAGCAGCTCAAGCGGACTAGCGGGAGACAGGGAGCAGTTCTTC. This codes for CASSSSGLAGDREQFF.

The chain employs TRBV3-1 (or the pseudogene TRBV3-2) and TRBJ2-1, with unresolved D. V gave up 3 bases and J gave up 4 bases, with 10 bases separating them. The CDR3 is 14 amino acids. Germline V CDR1 and CDR2: LGHDT, YNNKEL (reference sequence). The DNA of the CDR3 is TGTGCCAGCAGCCACCTCGCGAATTACAATGAGCAGTTCTTC. This gives the protein CASSHLANYNEQFF.

The chain joins TRBV6-2 or TRBV6-3 to TRBJ2-7; 10 nucleotides line up with TRBD1. Per the germline V gene, CDR1 is MNHEY and CDR2 is SVGEGT. The V and J ends lost 6 bases and 5 bases, in that order; junction bases with no gene match: 4. The CDR3 covers 13 residues. Written as DNA, the CDR3 is TGTGCCAGCAGCGGGACAGGGGTGGACGAGCAGTACTTC. It codes for CASSGTGVDEQYF.

The V gene is TRBV10-3, the J gene TRBJ2-7, with D perhaps matching TRBD2 (5 bases). V was trimmed by 3 bases and J by 5 bases, leaving 11 bases between them. This CDR3 has 13 residues. Germline CDR1 and CDR2: ENHRY and SYGVKD. Here the CDR3 reads CAISDSWGDEQYF. The CDR3 DNA reads TGTGCCATCAGTGACTCCTGGGGAGACGAGCAGTACTTC.